This T cell receptor (beta chain) was captured by sequencing in a study of blood T cells in healthy people across ages. Study-wide points: Researchers judged that diversity estimates from one million T cells fell short of true values. Unknown donor CMV status possibly confounded expanded clonotype changes.

On this clonotype: Antigen specificity is unknown.

Using a J-beta primer mix together with a sample-barcoded 5' primer, a second PCR was run for roughly 7 to 11 cycles. Each cDNA molecule carried a tag from a template-switch adaptor that contained 12 random nucleotides. One entry per CDR3 protein, called by TCRdb with MiXCR from the 5' RACE reads. Of about 1.5 million distinct CDR3 sequences in the sample, 42% are singletons; the top ten hold 7.9%. CDR3 length: 16 amino acids. Per the germline V gene, CDR1 is SGHDN and CDR2 is FVKESK. V lost 3 bases and J lost 3, with 18 bases in between. Sequenced sample: blood. This chain uses TRBV14 with TRBJ2-7; a possible D gene is TRBD2 (5 bases). The TCR comes from a woman in her late teens or twenties in good health. Here the CDR3 reads CASSHLFGKVNYEQYF. The CDR3 region has the DNA TGTGCCAGCAGCCATCTCTTCGGGAAGGTGAACTACGAGCAGTACTTC.